These T cell receptor beta chains were read from a single sample in a study of vaccination effects on CD4 cells after COVID-19. Sequencing was performed with immunoSEQ multiplex PCR; in TCRdb, only in-frame clones are kept and a portion is missing. The repertoire has around 24,000 clones, approximately 76% of them found once; the top ten carry around 17%. For these TCRs, the target antigens are not known. Sequencing was performed on CD4+ T cells from PBMCs cultured with SARS-CoV-2 spike peptides, taken before COVID-19 vaccination. These receptor sequences come from a human donor who had a prior SARS-CoV-2 infection. The CDR3 runs from the conserved cysteine through the conserved F or W. A D gene is named only where the DNA matches it firmly. Rows give clone size only sometimes, using once, few, many, or a class for an expanded clone.

V gene: TRBV3-1/TRBV3-2; D gene: NA; clone size: NA; J gene: TRBJ2-2; CDR3 DNA: TGTGCCAGTCTAAAACTAGGTTCCGGGGAGCTGTTTTTT; CDR3 protein: CASLKLGSGELFF
V gene: TRBV18; D gene: NA; clone size: NA; J gene: TRBJ2-5; CDR3 DNA: TGTGCCAGCTCACCAGTGGGGTCTAAAGAGACCCAGTACTTC; CDR3 protein: CASSPVGSKETQYF
V gene: TRBV6-2/TRBV6-3; D gene: NA; clone size: NA; J gene: TRBJ1-5; CDR3 DNA: TGTGCCAGCAGTAAGCGTATAGGGCCCCAGCATTTT; CDR3 protein: CASSKRIGPQHF
V gene: TRBV30; D gene: NA; clone size: NA; J gene: TRBJ1-1; CDR3 DNA: TGTGCCTGGAAGCCCCAGAACACTGAAGCTTTCTTT; CDR3 protein: CAWKPQNTEAFF
V gene: TRBV12-5; D gene: NA; clone size: NA; J gene: TRBJ2-3; CDR3 DNA: TGTGCTAGTGGTTTTGCGGGACTCGATACGCAGTATTTT; CDR3 protein: CASGFAGLDTQYF
V gene: TRBV7-9; D gene: NA; clone size: NA; J gene: TRBJ1-2; CDR3 DNA: TGTGCCAGCAGCGATGTAAAAGCTAACTATGGCTACACCTTC; CDR3 protein: CASSDVKANYGYTF
V gene: TRBV5-1; D gene: TRBD2; clone size: NA; J gene: TRBJ2-3; CDR3 DNA: TGCGCCAGCAGTTCCCTGGGACTAACAGCAGATACGCAGTATTTT; CDR3 protein: CASSSLGLTADTQYF
V gene: TRBV6-2/TRBV6-3; D gene: NA; clone size: NA; J gene: TRBJ2-2; CDR3 DNA: TGTGCCAGCAGTTACTTCCCGGGAGTTGCCGGGGAGCTGTTTTTT; CDR3 protein: CASSYFPGVAGELFF
V gene: TRBV28; D gene: TRBD2; clone size: NA; J gene: TRBJ2-1; CDR3 DNA: TGTGCCAGCAGTTCACTAGCGGGAGGGGTAAATGAGCAGTTCTTC; CDR3 protein: CASSSLAGGVNEQFF
V gene: TRBV6-5; D gene: TRBD2; clone size: once; J gene: TRBJ2-1; CDR3 DNA: TGTGCCAGCATTTTAGCGGGAGGGCTGGACAATGAGCAGTTCTTC; CDR3 protein: CASILAGGLDNEQFF
V gene: TRBV9; D gene: NA; clone size: NA; J gene: TRBJ2-1; CDR3 DNA: TGTGCCAGCAGCCGAAGGGGTCGGGATGAGCAGTTCTTC; CDR3 protein: CASSRRGRDEQFF
V gene: TRBV11-1; D gene: NA; clone size: NA; J gene: TRBJ2-3; CDR3 DNA: TGTGCCAGCAGCCCTAGCCTAGCAGATACGCAGTATTTT; CDR3 protein: CASSPSLADTQYF
V gene: TRBV4-1; D gene: NA; clone size: few; J gene: TRBJ1-2; CDR3 DNA: TGCGCCAGCAGTCTTCCGGGTTACGGGGGCTACACCTTC; CDR3 protein: CASSLPGYGGYTF
V gene: TRBV3-1/TRBV3-2; D gene: TRBD2; clone size: NA; J gene: TRBJ2-1; CDR3 DNA: TGTGCCAGCAGCCACCTCGACGGCGGGGGGTCTTTCTTC; CDR3 protein: CASSHLDGGGSFF
V gene: TRBV11-2; D gene: TRBD2; clone size: few; J gene: TRBJ2-2; CDR3 DNA: TGTGCCAGCAGCTTTATAGCGGGGTCGTCCACCGGGGAGCTGTTTTTT; CDR3 protein: CASSFIAGSSTGELFF
V gene: TRBV7-9; D gene: NA; clone size: NA; J gene: TRBJ1-1; CDR3 DNA: TGTGCCAGCAGCTTAGATTGGTGGACTGAAGCTTTCTTT; CDR3 protein: CASSLDWWTEAFF
V gene: TRBV2; D gene: NA; clone size: few; J gene: TRBJ1-1; CDR3 DNA: TGTGCCAGCAGTGAGTCGGGGATTGAAGCTTTCTTT; CDR3 protein: CASSESGIEAFF
V gene: TRBV1; D gene: NA; clone size: NA; J gene: TRBJ2-3; CDR3 DNA: TGCACCAGCAGCCCCCGACTCGCACTACTAACAGATACGCAGTATTTT; CDR3 protein: CTSSPRLALLTDTQYF
V gene: TRBV20-1; D gene: NA; clone size: few; J gene: TRBJ1-2; CDR3 DNA: TGCAGGGGGGGAACTCTCTATGGCTACACCTTC; CDR3 protein: CRGGTLYGYTF
V gene: TRBV4-2; D gene: TRBD1; clone size: NA; J gene: TRBJ1-5; CDR3 DNA: TGTGCCAGCAGCCAAGGGACAGGGGACGGCCCCAATCAGCCCCAGCATTTT; CDR3 protein: CASSQGTGDGPNQPQHF
V gene: TRBV7-6; D gene: NA; clone size: NA; J gene: TRBJ2-1; CDR3 DNA: TGTGCCAGCAGCTCGCAGGTAAACTCCTACAATGAGCAGTTCTTC; CDR3 protein: CASSSQVNSYNEQFF
V gene: TRBV7-8; D gene: NA; clone size: NA; J gene: TRBJ1-1; CDR3 DNA: TGTGCCAGCAGCTTAGGTAGATGGGGGACGAACACTGAAGCTTTCTTT; CDR3 protein: CASSLGRWGTNTEAFF
V gene: TRBV6-5; D gene: TRBD1; clone size: NA; J gene: TRBJ1-2; CDR3 DNA: TGTGCCAGCAGTAGGGACAGGAGTTACTATGGCTACACCTTC; CDR3 protein: CASSRDRSYYGYTF
V gene: TRBV5-5; D gene: NA; clone size: NA; J gene: TRBJ2-7; CDR3 DNA: TGTGCCAGCAGCTTAAATGCGTCTCCAGGACTCACCTACGAGCAGTACTTC; CDR3 protein: CASSLNASPGLTYEQYF
V gene: TRBV29-1; D gene: TRBD2; clone size: NA; J gene: TRBJ2-3; CDR3 DNA: TGCAGCGTTGTAGTCAGCGGGGGGGCCACAGATACGCAGTATTTT; CDR3 protein: CSVVVSGGATDTQYF
V gene: TRBV10-3; D gene: NA; clone size: NA; J gene: TRBJ2-7; CDR3 DNA: TGTGCCATCACCCCTGAGCAGGGGACCTACGAGCAGTACTTC; CDR3 protein: CAITPEQGTYEQYF
V gene: TRBV19; D gene: NA; clone size: NA; J gene: TRBJ1-5; CDR3 DNA: TGTGCCAGTAGTATACGAACCCCCTGGGGGGCGATGGGCAATCAGCCCCAGCATTTT; CDR3 protein: CASSIRTPWGAMGNQPQHF
V gene: TRBV18; D gene: NA; clone size: NA; J gene: TRBJ1-3; CDR3 DNA: TGTGCCAGCTCACCAGAGGGCTCTGGAAACACCATATATTTT; CDR3 protein: CASSPEGSGNTIYF
V gene: TRBV2; D gene: NA; clone size: NA; J gene: TRBJ2-1; CDR3 DNA: TGTGCCAGCAGTGCGCTAAATGAGCAGTTCTTC; CDR3 protein: CASSALNEQFF
V gene: TRBV3-1/TRBV3-2; D gene: NA; clone size: NA; J gene: TRBJ2-6; CDR3 DNA: TGTGCCAGCAGCCAACAGGGAACTGGGGCCAACGTCCTGACTTTC; CDR3 protein: CASSQQGTGANVLTF